These 3 T cell receptor beta chains came from one sample sequenced in a study of control samples from healthy donors and cancer patients. Repertoires were generated with immunoSEQ multiplex PCR, while TCRdb's copy carries only in-frame clones and drops some. The repertoire holds around 140,000 clones, with roughly 90% as singletons. The sequenced sample consisted of PBMCs. The origin of the receptors is a man between 45 and 60 years old with head and neck cancer.

This clone was observed a single time. The rearrangement joins TRBV6-5 to TRBJ2-7, with D perhaps TRBD1 or TRBD2 (5 bases each). CDR1 MNHEY and CDR2 SVGAGI come from the germline V gene. The CDR3 covers 13 residues. With 11 bases removed from V and 0 bases from J, the gap between germline ends came to 14 bases. DNA for the CDR3: TGTGCCGGGGCCCGGGGACCCTCCTACGAGCAGTACTTC. Translation gives CAGARGPSYEQYF.

V gene TRBV5-1 combines with J gene TRBJ1-4; TRBD1 might be the D (6 bases). Germline V gene sequence: CDR1 SGHRS, CDR2 YFSETQ. The V end was cut by 0 bases, the J end by 4 bases, with 13 bases between. CDR3 length: 16 amino acids. The chain's CDR3 is CASSLAPTGSNEKLFF. DNA for the CDR3: TGCGCCAGCAGCTTGGCCCCCACAGGGAGTAATGAAAAACTGTTTTTT.

CDR3 residues: CASSASGTPLQPQHF. The CDR3 DNA reads as TGTGCCAGCAGCGCCTCCGGGACCCCACTTCAGCCCCAGCATTTT. The chain is built from TRBV9 and TRBJ1-5; weak D call: TRBD1 (5 bases). The CDR3 covers 15 residues. The V and J ends lost 3 bases and 6 bases respectively, with 16 bases between them. The germline V gene encodes CDR1 SGDLS and CDR2 YYNGEE.